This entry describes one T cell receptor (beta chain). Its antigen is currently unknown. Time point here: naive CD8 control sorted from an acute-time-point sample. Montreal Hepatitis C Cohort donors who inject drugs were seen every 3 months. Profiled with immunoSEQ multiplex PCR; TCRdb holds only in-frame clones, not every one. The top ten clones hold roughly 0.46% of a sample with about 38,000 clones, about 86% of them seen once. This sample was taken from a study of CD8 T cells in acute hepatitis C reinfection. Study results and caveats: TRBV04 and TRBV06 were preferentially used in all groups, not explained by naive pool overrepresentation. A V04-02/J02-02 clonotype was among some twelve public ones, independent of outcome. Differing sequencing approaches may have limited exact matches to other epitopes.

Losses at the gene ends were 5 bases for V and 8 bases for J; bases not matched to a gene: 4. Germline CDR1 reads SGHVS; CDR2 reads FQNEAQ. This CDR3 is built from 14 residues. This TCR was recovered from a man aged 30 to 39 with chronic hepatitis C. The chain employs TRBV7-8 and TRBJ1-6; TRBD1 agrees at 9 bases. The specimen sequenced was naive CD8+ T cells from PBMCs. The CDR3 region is CASSTDRGHSPLHF. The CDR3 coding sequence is TGTGCCAGCAGCACGGACAGGGGTCATTCACCCCTCCACTTT.